The 7 T cell receptor beta chains in this list originate from one sample, sequenced in a study of regulatory T cells in long-lasting Graves disease. The sample's time point: persistent/refractory GD, antithyroid drugs over 5 years with positive TRAb. The TCR library used RNA extracted from PBMCs. Construction of TCR beta libraries relied on iRepertoire HTBI primers and on Arm-PCR targeting CDR3 regions. TCRdb processed the multiplex PCR reads anew with MiXCR; each CDR3 protein has one entry. The table includes 600,000 to 850,000 distinct CDR3 sequences, around 30% detected once. The source was peripheral blood mononuclear cells (PBMCs), collected when the disease was refractory, from a patient treated with antithyroid drugs. The receptors were gathered from a female donor with Graves disease.

The chain recombines TRBV20-1 with TRBJ2-7; 9 nucleotides align to TRBD2. The junction had 15 bases not matched to a gene; V was cut back by 3 bases and J by 3 bases. The CDR3 is 17 residues long. Per the germline V gene, CDR1 is DFQATT and CDR2 is SNEGSKA (reference sequence). In DNA form, the CDR3 reads TGCAGTGCTAGGCCCCCCTGGGGTAGCGGGAGCGGCTACGAGCAGTACTTC. It is translated as CSARPPWGSGSGYEQYF.

This clonotype was counted between two and nine times. The gene calls are TRBV5-1 and TRBJ1-2; D unclear. Trimming took off 5 bases at V and 9 bases at J, with 11 bases between the two ends. Germline V gene data show CDR1 as SGHRS and CDR2 as YFSETQ. This CDR3 region has 11 residues. The CDR3 is CASSNVVSYTF. The CDR3 DNA reads as TGCGCCAGCAGTAACGTCGTCAGCTACACCTTC. Using reference TRBV5-1 and TRBJ1-2 for the parts outside the CDR3, the full variable domain is KAGVTQTPRYLIKTRGQQVTLSCSPISGHRSVSWYQQTPGQGLQFLFEYFSETQRNKGNFPGRFSGRQFSNSRSEMNVSTLELGDSALYLCASSNVVSYTFGSGTRLTVV.

This clonotype has at least ten counts. The J gene is TRBJ2-4, the V gene TRBV2, with TRBD1 as a possible D gene (6 bases). In germline, CDR1 is SNHLY, CDR2 FYNNEI. The length of the CDR3 is 16 residues. Trimming removed 5 bases at V and 2 bases at J, with 16 bases between. This CDR3 is CASSRDNPGTKNIQYF. The CDR3 DNA sequence: TGTGCCAGCAGTAGGGACAACCCGGGAACCAAAAACATTCAGTACTTC. The full variable domain, completed using reference TRBV2 and TRBJ2-4, is EPEVTQTPSHQVTQMGQEVILRCVPISNHLYFYWYRQILGQKVEFLVSFYNNEISEKSEIFDDQFSVERPDGSNFTLKIRSTKLEDSAMYFCASSRDNPGTKNIQYFGAGTRLSVL.

This clonotype was counted a few times. J is TRBJ1-5 and V is TRBV28; 7 bases match TRBD1. The V gene's germline CDR1 is MDHEN and CDR2 SYDVKM. The ends lost 2 bases at V and 2 bases at J; junction bases unmatched: 6. The CDR3 extends over 16 amino acids. The CDR3 nucleotides are TGTGCCAGCAGTTTAGCCGACAGGGCGGGCAATCAGCCCCAGCATTTT. Translation gives CASSLADRAGNQPQHF.

This clonotype occurred a few times. The V gene is TRBV10-3, the J gene TRBJ1-4, with TRBD1 matching over 8 bases. Germline values: CDR1 ENHRY, CDR2 SYGVKD. This CDR3 spans 16 amino acids. Germline trimming cut 0 bases from V and 1 base from J; bases unmatched to any gene: 1. This chain's CDR3 is CAISESQGVTNEKLFF. For the CDR3, the DNA is TGTGCCATCAGTGAGTCACAGGGGGTAACTAATGAAAAACTGTTTTTT.

This clonotype appeared a few times. The gene calls are TRBV18 and TRBJ1-5; D gene uncertain. Germline V lookup: CDR1 KGHSH, CDR2 LQKENI. The CDR3 totals 14 residues. Trimming took off 3 bases at V and 3 bases at J, with 9 bases between the two ends. CDR3 nucleotide sequence: TGTGCCAGCTCACCCTCACGGCCCAATCAGCCCCAGCATTTT. It is translated as CASSPSRPNQPQHF.

The V gene is TRBV7-2, the J gene TRBJ2-7; perhaps TRBD2 as D (6 bases). CDR1 and CDR2 (germline): SGHTA, FQGNSA. CDR3 length: 15 residues. V lost 5 bases, J lost 7 bases, and 21 bases lay in between. DNA for the CDR3: TGTGCCAGCAGCCAAGGTGGCGGGGTGCCAGGAGAGCAGTACTTC. Protein: CASSQGGGVPGEQYF. The full variable domain, its missing parts supplied by reference TRBV7-2 and TRBJ2-7, is GAGVSQSPSNKVTEKGKDVELRCDPISGHTALYWYRQSLGQGLEFLIYFQGNSAPDKSGLPSDRFSAERTGGSVSTLTIQRTQQEDSAVYLCASSQGGGVPGEQYFGPGTRLTVT.